The following is a T cell receptor beta chain sequence with its context. Its antigen is unknown. 13 Jbeta primers and 60 Vbeta primers were used for the PCR. In the source study's methods: As a later analysis found, there were around 86 million unique TCR beta chains, of which 8.5 million to 14 million were shared. Measured with immunoSEQ multiplex PCR; TCRdb has only the in-frame clones, and not every one. The V and J calls and clone size were taken over from that table, and D and trimming were inferred from the DNA. In the table there are some 140,000 clones, over 60% of which are singletons. The data belong to a study of cytomegalovirus exposure and HLA in healthy donors. Overall study: Prior work identified around 100 million unique TCR beta sequences in some 180 million T cells.

Study conclusions and caveats: Among the most significant clusters, several appeared linked to common viral pathogens in a later analysis. Later on, an analysis tied approximately 15,000 TCR beta sequences to HLA alleles at 0.05 false discovery rate.

This TCR was recovered from a male donor in good health and CMV-seropositive. The sequencing input was PBMCs.

CDR3 DNA sequence: TGTGCCAGCATCGAGGGAACTAGCGAGCAGTTCTTC. Amino acid sequence: CASIEGTSEQFF. V gene TRBV2 combines with J gene TRBJ2-1, with a possible D match to TRBD2 (6 bases). The CDR3 has 12 residues. Trimming took 7 bases from V and 10 from J, leaving 14 bases between them. The germline CDR1 and CDR2 sequences are SNHLY and FYNNEI.